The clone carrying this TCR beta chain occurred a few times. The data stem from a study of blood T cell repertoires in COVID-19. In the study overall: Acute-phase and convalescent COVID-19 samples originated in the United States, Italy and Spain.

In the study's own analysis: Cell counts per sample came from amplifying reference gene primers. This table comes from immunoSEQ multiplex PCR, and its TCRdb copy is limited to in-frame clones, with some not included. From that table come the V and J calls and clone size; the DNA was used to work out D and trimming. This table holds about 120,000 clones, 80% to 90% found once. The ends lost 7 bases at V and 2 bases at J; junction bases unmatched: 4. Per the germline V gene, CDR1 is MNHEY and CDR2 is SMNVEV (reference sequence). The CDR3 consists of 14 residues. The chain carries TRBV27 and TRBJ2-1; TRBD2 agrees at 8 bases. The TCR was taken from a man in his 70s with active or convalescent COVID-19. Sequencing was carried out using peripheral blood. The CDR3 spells CASTTSVAYNEQFF. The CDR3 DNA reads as TGTGCCAGCACGACTAGCGTAGCCTACAATGAGCAGTTCTTC.